Each of the 28 T cell receptor beta chains below was sequenced from the same sample in a study of identifying expanded T cells in peripheral blood. Sequencing used immunoSEQ multiplex PCR; TCRdb keeps in-frame clones, though not all of them. The sample consists of 85,000 to 100,000 clones, about nine tenths of them appearing once. The sample consisted of blood. All receptors derive from a person between 18 and 75 years old in good health.

This chain connects TRBV6-7 to TRBJ1-1, with 8 bases lining up with TRBD1. TRBV6-7 is an ORF, with its function uncertain. V was pared by 0 bases and J by 10 bases, with 13 bases of the junction left unmatched. The CDR3 contains 16 residues. DNA of the CDR3: TGTGCCAGCAGTTACTCGATTCAGGGGGCGTCGGTTGGAGCTTTCTTT. This encodes CASSYSIQGASVGAFF.

The V call is TRBV28, the J call TRBJ1-2; D ambiguous. Germline CDR1 and CDR2: MDHEN and SYDVKM. This CDR3 contains 13 residues. The ends were cut back, 7 bases at V and 0 bases at J, with 9 bases in the middle. The DNA for the CDR3 is TGTGCCAGCATGGACGGAACTAACTATGGCTACACCTTC. Translating gives CASMDGTNYGYTF.

The rearrangement joins TRBV5-1 to TRBJ2-7; no clear D gene. Trimming cost V 1 base and J 3 bases, with 8 bases left between them. Germline-derived CDR1 and CDR2 are SGHRS and YFSETQ. The CDR3 totals 13 residues. Here the CDR3 reads CASSLLYSYEQYF. The CDR3 coding sequence is TGCGCCAGCAGCTTGTTGTACAGCTACGAGCAGTACTTC.

This sequence joins TRBV2 and TRBJ2-6; 10 bases are a match to TRBD1. This CDR3 region has 16 residues. CDR1 is SNHLY and CDR2 is FYNNEI in the germline V gene. Losses at the gene ends were 11 bases for V and 1 base for J; bases not matched to a gene: 8. The CDR3: CAAGGQGGSGANVLTF. CDR3 nucleotides: TGTGCCGCGGGAGGACAGGGGGGGTCTGGGGCCAACGTCCTGACTTTC.

The J gene is TRBJ1-3, the V gene TRBV5-1; TRBD1 matches 9 bases. The CDR3 length is 16 residues. After removal of 5 bases from V and 2 bases from J, the junction contained 8 bases not matched to a gene. Germline values: CDR1 SGHRS, CDR2 YFSETQ. The CDR3 DNA sequence: TGCGCCAGCAGAGATGGAACAGGGGGCACTGGAAACACCATATATTTT. Translating gives CASRDGTGGTGNTIYF.

This chain uses TRBV30 with TRBJ1-4; D is unclear. CDR3 length: 14 amino acids. The germline V gene encodes CDR1 GTSNPN and CDR2 SVGIG (reference sequence). Trimming pared 0 bases from V and 8 bases from J, leaving 13 bases between. CDR3 sequence reads: CAWSVFGEREKLFF. Here the CDR3 DNA reads TGTGCCTGGAGTGTATTTGGGGAGAGGGAAAAACTGTTTTTT.

The CDR3 region is CASSQEGGEKTQYF. The CDR3 bases are TGTGCCAGCAGCCAAGAGGGGGGAGAAAAGACCCAGTACTTC. The gene calls are TRBV4-2 and TRBJ2-5, with D maybe TRBD2 (6 bases). The ends were cut back, 0 bases at V and 6 bases at J, with 11 bases in the middle. Germline CDR1 and CDR2: LGHNA and YNFKEQ. There are 14 residues in the CDR3.

The chain combines TRBV18 with TRBJ2-5; TRBD1 is a possible D gene (8 bases). Trimming shortened V by 3 bases and J by 7 bases, and 12 bases separated the two germline ends. The CDR3 loop spans 13 amino acids. Germline loops: CDR1 KGHSH, CDR2 LQKENI. The CDR3 sequence is CASSPDREGTQYF. The CDR3 nucleotides are TGTGCCAGCTCACCGGACAGGGAGGGGACCCAGTACTTC.

The chain carries TRBV9 and TRBJ1-3; unclear D gene. CDR3 size: 14 residues. Trimming pared 4 bases from V and 0 bases from J, leaving 8 bases between. CDR1 and CDR2 (germline): SGDLS, YYNGEE. DNA for the CDR3: TGTGCCAGCAGCCTTACCCCCTCTGGAAACACCATATATTTT. Amino acids: CASSLTPSGNTIYF. The whole variable domain, filled in from reference TRBV9 and TRBJ1-3, reads DSGVTQTPKHLITATGQRVTLRCSPRSGDLSVYWYQQSLDQGLQFLIQYYNGEERAKGNILERFSAQQFPDLHSELNLSSLELGDSALYFCASSLTPSGNTIYFGEGSWLTVV.

The chain couples TRBV28 to TRBJ1-2, with 10 nucleotides matching TRBD1. The CDR3 extends over 15 amino acids. Trimming removed 3 bases from V and 5 bases from J; junction bases left unmatched: 6. Per the germline V gene, CDR1 is MDHEN and CDR2 is SYDVKM. The CDR3 DNA is TGTGCCAGCAGTTTCCGGGACAGGGGTCTTTATGGCTACACCTTC. The encoded protein is CASSFRDRGLYGYTF.

The rearrangement uses TRBV28 and TRBJ2-1; tentative D call: TRBD1 (5 bases). CDR3 length equals 15 residues. Between the trimmed V and J ends, which lost 2 bases and 2 bases, there was a span of 10 bases. Per germline, CDR1 MDHEN and CDR2 SYDVKM. The CDR3 DNA sequence: TGTGCCAGCAGTTTAGCGGTCAGGGCCTACAATGAGCAGTTCTTC. It is translated as CASSLAVRAYNEQFF.

The V gene is TRBV19, the J gene TRBJ1-1, with D unclear. Germline CDR1 LNHDA, CDR2 SQIVND (reference sequence). The germline V and J ends were trimmed by 5 bases and 3 bases, with 10 bases remaining between them. The CDR3 loop spans 13 amino acids. The chain's CDR3 is CASSVERHTEAFF. As DNA, the CDR3 is TGTGCCAGTAGTGTCGAAAGGCACACTGAAGCTTTCTTT.

This chain connects TRBV11-3 to TRBJ2-5, with 9 bases lining up with TRBD1. Germline CDR1 SGHNT, CDR2 YENEEA. Unmatched junction bases numbered 7, after V lost 6 bases and J lost 5 bases. The length of the CDR3 is 14 residues. The CDR3 DNA is TGTGCCAGCAGTTTTACAGGGGGCGGGGAGACCCAGTACTTC. Translated: CASSFTGGGETQYF.

The chain has TRBV2 and TRBJ1-5; D unclear. This CDR3 region has 14 residues. Germline values: CDR1 SNHLY, CDR2 FYNNEI. Trimming cost V 3 bases and J 4 bases, with 10 bases left between them. In nucleotides, the CDR3 is TGTGCCAGCAGTGAGGCAGCCACGAATCAGCCCCAGCATTTT. Amino acids: CASSEAATNQPQHF.

The chain uses TRBV11-2 and TRBJ2-5; TRBD2 aligns across 9 bases. Germline loops: CDR1 SGHAT, CDR2 FQNNGV. The ends lost 2 bases at V and 4 bases at J; junction bases unmatched: 11. This CDR3 is 17 amino acids long. The CDR3 spells CASSLRFLAGLAETQYF. The CDR3 DNA reads as TGTGCCAGCAGCTTAAGGTTTCTAGCGGGACTGGCAGAGACCCAGTACTTC.

The V gene is TRBV2, the J gene TRBJ2-1; no clear D. The germline gives CDR1 SNHLY, CDR2 FYNNEI. The germline V and J ends were trimmed by 2 bases and 8 bases, with 7 bases remaining between them. This CDR3 has 12 amino acids. This chain's CDR3 is CASSERFDEQFF. For the CDR3, the DNA is TGTGCCAGCAGTGAACGATTCGATGAGCAGTTCTTC.

In the case of this clone: The sample carries other DNA sequences with the same CDR3. The J gene is TRBJ2-5, the V gene TRBV29-1; tentative D call: TRBD2 (7 bases). Germline CDR1 reads SQVTM; CDR2 reads ANQGSEA. Trimming removed 6 bases from V and 1 base from J, with 12 bases in between. The CDR3 is 13 amino acids. CDR3 loop: CSVGGAGQETQYF. CDR3 coding DNA: TGCAGCGTGGGGGGGGCGGGCCAAGAGACCCAGTACTTC. Together with reference TRBV29-1 and TRBJ2-5, the CDR3 gives the full variable domain: SAVISQKPSRDICQRGTSLTIQCQVDSQVTMMFWYRQQPGQSLTLIATANQGSEATYESGFVIDKFPISRPNLTFSTLTVSNMSPEDSSIYLCSVGGAGQETQYFGPGTRLLVL.

The V gene is TRBV27, the J gene TRBJ2-1, with a possible D match to TRBD2 (6 bases). The CDR3 totals 15 residues. Germline V gene lookup returns CDR1 MNHEY and CDR2 SMNVEV (reference sequence). V shed 6 bases and J shed 3 bases, with 15 bases lying between them. CDR3 in DNA: TGTGCCAGCAGACTCGGGCTAGCGCGCTACAATGAGCAGTTCTTC. This gives the protein CASRLGLARYNEQFF.

DNA of the CDR3: TGTGCCAGCAGTTTATCGCGGGGGAACGAGCAGTACTTC. As protein: CASSLSRGNEQYF. J is TRBJ2-7 and V is TRBV27, with 7 bases fitting TRBD2. CDR3 length: 13 amino acids. V dropped 0 bases and J dropped 5; count of bases not matched to a gene: 1. Per the germline V gene, CDR1 is MNHEY and CDR2 is SMNVEV (reference sequence).

The gene calls are TRBV12-5 and TRBJ2-3; either TRBD1 or TRBD2 may fit D (5 bases each). The CDR3 contains 16 residues. Per the germline V gene, CDR1 is LGHNT and CDR2 is FRNRAP. V was trimmed by 6 bases and J by 3 bases, leaving 19 bases between them. CDR3 sequence reads: CASGKGTERTTDTQYF. CDR3 sequence (DNA): TGTGCTAGTGGCAAGGGGACGGAAAGAACGACAGATACGCAGTATTTT.

This chain connects TRBV13 to TRBJ2-2; 10 nucleotides agree with TRBD1. Trimming cost V 2 bases and J 3 bases; bases outside gene matches: 9. Looked up from germline, CDR1 is PRHDT and CDR2 is FYEKMQ (reference sequence). This CDR3 comprises 18 residues. DNA for the CDR3: TGTGCCAGCAGCTTACTGGACAGGGGGGTATACGACACCGGGGAGCTGTTTTTT. Its protein product is CASSLLDRGVYDTGELFF.

The chain recombines TRBV27 with TRBJ2-1; TRBD2 matches 13 bases. The ends lost 3 bases at V and 8 bases at J; junction bases unmatched: 4. Germline V gives CDR1 MNHEY, CDR2 SMNVEV (reference sequence). The CDR3 covers 15 residues. The CDR3 spells CASSLGLAGRYEQFF. The DNA of the CDR3 is TGTGCCAGCAGTTTGGGACTAGCGGGGAGGTATGAGCAGTTCTTC.

This sequence joins TRBV6-5 and TRBJ1-1, with D tentatively TRBD1 (5 bases). The germline V gene encodes CDR1 MNHEY and CDR2 SVGAGI. V lost 6 bases to trimming and J lost 1 base, with 9 bases between them. The CDR3 totals 13 residues. In DNA form, the CDR3 reads TGTGCCAGCAGAGGACACTCGAACACTGAAGCTTTCTTT. This codes for CASRGHSNTEAFF.

The chain uses TRBV4-1 and TRBJ1-2, with D uncertain. Trimming pared 0 bases from V and 4 bases from J, leaving 12 bases between. The CDR3 runs to 15 residues. Germline V gene lookup returns CDR1 MGHRA and CDR2 YSYEKL. CDR3 sequence: CASSQDEGRGYGYTF. CDR3 DNA sequence: TGCGCCAGCAGCCAAGATGAGGGAAGAGGCTATGGCTACACCTTC.

The rearrangement uses TRBV5-1 and TRBJ2-5, with D maybe TRBD2 (6 bases). Trimming shortened V by 0 bases and J by 5 bases, and 14 bases separated the two germline ends. Per the germline V gene, CDR1 is SGHRS and CDR2 is YFSETQ. The CDR3 consists of 15 residues. The CDR3 sequence: CASSLVEGSLETQYF. In DNA form, the CDR3 reads TGCGCCAGCAGCTTGGTGGAGGGGTCCCTTGAGACCCAGTACTTC. The full variable domain, completed using reference TRBV5-1 and TRBJ2-5, is KAGVTQTPRYLIKTRGQQVTLSCSPISGHRSVSWYQQTPGQGLQFLFEYFSETQRNKGNFPGRFSGRQFSNSRSEMNVSTLELGDSALYLCASSLVEGSLETQYFGPGTRLLVL.

The rearrangement joins TRBV4-1 to TRBJ2-1, with D perhaps matching TRBD2 (5 bases). CDR1 and CDR2 from the germline V gene are MGHRA and YSYEKL. V was clipped by 1 base and J by 8 bases, with 12 bases between them. The CDR3 contains 14 residues. This chain's CDR3 is CASSQVTGWDEQFF. In DNA form, the CDR3 reads TGCGCCAGCAGCCAAGTGACGGGATGGGATGAGCAGTTCTTC.

The chain is built from TRBV5-6 and TRBJ2-7; unclear D gene. The CDR3 is made up of 15 amino acids. From germline, CDR1 is SGHDT and CDR2 YYEEEE. Trimming shortened V by 4 bases and J by 8 bases, and 22 bases separated the two germline ends. DNA of the CDR3: TGTGCCAGCAGCACTGCATCCGGGCCACAGACGCAGCAGTACTTC. Translating it yields CASSTASGPQTQQYF. Full variable domain (outside the CDR3, taken from reference TRBV5-6 and TRBJ2-7): DAGVTQSPTHLIKTRGQQVTLRCSPKSGHDTVSWYQQALGQGPQFIFQYYEEEERQRGNFPDRFSGHQFPNYSSELNVNALLLGDSALYLCASSTASGPQTQQYFGPGTRLTVT.

CDR3 sequence: CASSLDAGLAGGEQFF. The CDR3 DNA is TGTGCCAGCAGCTTAGATGCGGGACTAGCTGGTGGAGAGCAGTTCTTC. The chain combines TRBV7-9 with TRBJ2-1; 9 nucleotides line up with TRBD2. Germline loops: CDR1 SEHNR, CDR2 FQNEAQ (reference sequence). After removal of 1 base from V and 10 bases from J, the junction contained 11 bases not matched to a gene. The CDR3 is 16 residues long.